The following is a T cell receptor beta chain sequence with its context. This entry belongs to a study of blood T cell repertoires in COVID-19. Study-wide background: Both acute and convalescent COVID-19 samples were obtained from the United States, Italy and Spain. PBMCs, B-cell-depleted T cells, or T cells provided the cDNA or gDNA that made up the material.

Original data processing: Quantification of nucleated cells was approximated via reference gene primer amplification. Method: immunoSEQ multiplex PCR; TCRdb's copy keeps in-frame clones and lacks some. V and J calls and clone size follow that table, whereas D and trimming were derived from the DNA. The sample has some 52,000 clones; roughly 89% are singletons. This CDR3 has 18 amino acids. Germline V gene data show CDR1 as SGHTA and CDR2 as FQGNSA. Germline trimming cut 0 bases from V and 3 bases from J; bases unmatched to any gene: 8. Sequencing was done on a sample of peripheral blood. The gene calls are TRBV7-2 and TRBJ2-2; TRBD2 matches at 9 bases. This sequence originates from a man aged 60-69 years with active COVID-19. In nucleotides, the CDR3 is TGTGCCAGCAGCTTAGCCCTCCAAAGACTAGCGGACACCGGGGAGCTGTTTTTT. This encodes CASSLALQRLADTGELFF.